The clone carrying this T cell receptor (beta chain) was seen only once. CD4+ cell separation produced CD45RA+ naive and CD45RA-negative memory subsets. The CDR3 spans 18 residues. Germline CDR1 reads SGHDN; CDR2 reads FVKESK. V lost 0 bases, J lost 6 bases, and 9 bases stayed unmatched. This sample stems from a study of shared clonotypes between healthy human individuals. Study-level information: Serving as donors were a couple of women and a few men, whose ages spanned 18 to 49.

Produced via immunoSEQ multiplex PCR; TCRdb's table is partial and in-frame only. In the table there are some 790,000 clones, approximately 72% of which are singletons. Sequenced sample: memory CD4+ T cells sorted from blood. The subset denotes: CD45RA-negative fraction. The receptor's source is a woman aged 30 to 39 in good health. This chain links TRBV14 with TRBJ2-2; 11 bases align to TRBD1. This CDR3 is CASSQEGMGQGEAGELFF. In DNA, the CDR3 is TGTGCCAGCAGCCAAGAAGGTATGGGACAGGGGGAAGCCGGGGAGCTGTTTTTT.